The 28 T cell receptor beta chains listed next were all sequenced from one sample in a study of identical twins. Via MiXCR, TCRdb re-called the 5' RACE reads, giving one row per CDR3 protein. The table includes 750,000 to 950,000 distinct CDR3 sequences, approximately 13% detected once. The same specimen was also included in a second study, on yellow fever vaccine responses in identical twins.

The sample consisted of PBMCs. These receptors were collected from a young woman in good health.

V is TRBV18 and J is TRBJ1-2; 8 bases fit TRBD1. The germline CDR1 and CDR2 sequences are KGHSH and LQKENI. The CDR3 sequence is 15 residues long. J lost 5 bases, V lost 3 bases, and 8 bases had no gene match. The DNA for the CDR3 is TGTGCCAGCTCACCGCTACAGGGGGGAAGATATGGCTACACCTTC. This translates into CASSPLQGGRYGYTF.

This clonotype was observed a handful of times. This sequence joins TRBV12-3 or TRBV12-4 and TRBJ2-3; no clear D gene. Between the trimmed V and J ends, which lost 5 bases and 9 bases, there was a span of 9 bases. The CDR3 spans 11 residues. The CDR3 region has the DNA TGTGCCAGCAGTCATCGGATCACGCAGTATTTT. Translation: CASSHRITQYF.

This clonotype was observed a single time. At one boundary the junction diverges from the germline segment, which might be a read error. V is TRBV28 and J is TRBJ1-3; 7 positions agree with TRBD1. The V gene's germline CDR1 is MDHEN and CDR2 SYDVKM. The CDR3 has 16 amino acids. Written as DNA, the CDR3 is TGTGCCAGCAGTTCGGCCGGGACAGCAGCTGGAAACACCGTATATTTT. Amino acid sequence: CASSSAGTAAGNTVYF.

This clonotype occurred a few times. The CDR3 reads CASSPATGGTYEQYF. In DNA, the CDR3 is TGTGCCAGCAGTCCCGCGACAGGGGGAACCTACGAGCAGTACTTC. The chain links TRBV6-1 to TRBJ2-7, with 9 bases that match TRBD1. The CDR3 has 15 amino acids. The trim removed 5 bases at V and 2 bases at J, leaving 7 bases unmatched. Germline loops: CDR1 MNHNS, CDR2 SASEGT.

V is TRBV4-1 and J is TRBJ2-7, with D possibly TRBD2 on 6 matching bases. The ends were cut back, 1 base at V and 3 bases at J, with 13 bases in the middle. This CDR3 is 15 amino acids long. The germline CDR1 and CDR2 sequences are MGHRA and YSYEKL. The CDR3 here is CASSQVFGLLYEQYF. The CDR3 region has the DNA TGCGCCAGCAGCCAAGTTTTTGGACTACTCTACGAGCAGTACTTC.

A remark on this clonotype: A much larger clone differs by one base, so this may be a read error. The rearrangement joins TRBV20-1 to TRBJ1-1; D is unclear. The germline gives CDR1 DFQATT, CDR2 SNEGSKA (reference sequence). CDR3 length equals 12 residues. CDR3 sequence (DNA): TGCAGTTCTAGTGCCCAGAGGTCTGAAGCTTTCTTT. As protein: CSSSAQRSEAFF.

A few counts support this clonotype. The gene calls are TRBV20-1 and TRBJ2-2, with TRBD2 matching 10 bases. Looked up from germline, CDR1 is DFQATT and CDR2 is SNEGSKA (reference sequence). The CDR3 is 17 residues long. V gave up 0 bases and J gave up 6 bases; unmatched junction bases: 10. The CDR3 reads CSARDRERGGIAGELFF. The DNA of the CDR3 is TGCAGTGCTAGAGATCGCGAGCGGGGGGGAATTGCCGGGGAGCTGTTTTTT.

The chain recombines TRBV6-5 with TRBJ2-6; no reliable D call. Germline-derived CDR1 and CDR2 are MNHEY and SVGAGI. Trimming left V 2 bases short and J 0 bases short, with 5 bases between. The CDR3 extends over 15 amino acids. The CDR3 nucleotides are TGTGCCAGCAGTTACGGCCGCTCTGGGGCCAACGTCCTGACTTTC. This codes for CASSYGRSGANVLTF.

This clonotype occurred a few times. The V and J genes are TRBV3-1 and TRBJ2-1; the match to TRBD2 covers 11 bases. Germline lookup yields CDR1 LGHDT and CDR2 YNNKEL (reference sequence). Trimming at V came to 3 bases and at J to 5 bases, leaving 3 bases not matched to a gene. CDR3 length: 15 amino acids. CDR3 amino acids: CASSQGLADHNEQFF. The CDR3 DNA reads as TGTGCCAGCAGCCAGGGACTAGCGGACCACAATGAGCAGTTCTTC.

This clonotype was recorded a few times. The V call is TRBV27, the J call TRBJ2-1, with TRBD2 identical over 10 bases. After removal of 2 bases from V and 8 bases from J, the junction contained 9 bases not matched to a gene. Germline V gene lookup returns CDR1 MNHEY and CDR2 SMNVEV (reference sequence). The CDR3 sequence is 16 residues long. CDR3 coding DNA: TGTGCCAGCAGTTTAAAACCGGGACTAGCGTCGGATGAGCAGTTCTTC. It translates to CASSLKPGLASDEQFF.

This sequence joins TRBV23-1 and TRBJ2-1, with D perhaps matching TRBD2 (5 bases). TRBV23-1 is marked as an open reading frame, function uncertain. V was pared by 0 bases and J by 6 bases, with 18 bases between. The CDR3 is 17 amino acids. The CDR3 spells CASSQSVPAAAVNEQFF. The CDR3 nucleotides read TGCGCCAGCAGTCAATCGGTTCCAGCGGCAGCAGTCAATGAGCAGTTCTTC.

To note about this clonotype: At one end the junction does not follow the germline gene, possibly because of a read error. The CDR3 DNA is TGTGCCAGCAGCTTGGGCCCGGGATCAGTGGACAACGAGCAGTTCTTC. Protein product: CASSLGPGSVDNEQFF. V and J are TRBV5-4 and TRBJ2-1; D could derive from TRBD1 or TRBD2 (5 bases each). The V gene's germline CDR1 is SGHNT and CDR2 YYREEE (reference sequence). The CDR3 length is 16 residues.

This clonotype has only a few counts. V is TRBV12-3 or TRBV12-4 and J is TRBJ2-7; D might be TRBD2 (6 bases). This CDR3 is 12 amino acids long. Deletions cut 6 bases from V and 2 bases from J, with 8 bases between. The CDR3 here is CASRAGTYEQYF. The DNA for the CDR3 is TGTGCCAGCAGGGCGGGAACCTACGAGCAGTACTTC.

This clonotype turned up a few times. The chain employs TRBV27 and TRBJ2-7, with 8 bases identical to TRBD1. Looked up from germline, CDR1 is MNHEY and CDR2 is SMNVEV (reference sequence). This CDR3 has 16 residues. After removal of 4 bases from V and 3 bases from J, the junction contained 11 bases not matched to a gene. For the CDR3, the DNA is TGTGCCAGCAGTTGGGACGGGACAGGACCCATCTACGAGCAGTACGTC. This gives the protein CASSWDGTGPIYEQYV.

This clonotype has a handful of counts. CDR3 bases: TGCAGTGCTAGGGGGGGACTAGCGGGACCGGACGAGCAGTTCTTC. Translating gives CSARGGLAGPDEQFF. The rearrangement links TRBV20-1 to TRBJ2-1, with 13 nucleotides matching TRBD2. With 3 bases clipped from V and 10 bases from J, the junction kept 9 bases outside the gene matches. Germline assignment: CDR1 DFQATT and CDR2 SNEGSKA (reference sequence). This CDR3 region has 15 residues.

This clonotype came up a few times. The rearrangement links TRBV7-9 to TRBJ2-5, with D unclear. The CDR3 totals 13 residues. The germline CDR1 and CDR2 sequences are SEHNR and FQNEAQ (reference sequence). The V gene lost 1 base and the J gene lost 5 bases, with 8 bases spanning the gap. CDR3 nucleotide sequence: TGTGCCAGCAGCTTAGTCTTGTGGGAGACCCAGTACTTC. It is translated as CASSLVLWETQYF.

This clonotype was seen repeatedly, ten times or more. The rearrangement links TRBV27 to TRBJ2-1; either TRBD1 or TRBD2 may supply D (5 bases each). The length of the CDR3 is 15 residues. Trimming left V 3 bases short and J 4 bases short, with 13 bases between. Germline V gives CDR1 MNHEY, CDR2 SMNVEV (reference sequence). The DNA of the CDR3 is TGTGCCAGCAGTTTTGAGGGTAAGGGGTACAATGAGCAGTTCTTC. Amino acid sequence: CASSFEGKGYNEQFF.

The chain couples TRBV20-1 to TRBJ1-2; D is unresolved. Looked up from germline, CDR1 is DFQATT and CDR2 is SNEGSKA (reference sequence). V was shortened by 5 bases and J by 6 bases, with 16 bases between the two germline ends. This CDR3 is built from 13 residues. The CDR3: CSAWTNLGDGYTF. CDR3 DNA: TGCAGTGCTTGGACTAACCTTGGGGATGGCTACACCTTC.

The gene calls are TRBV9 and TRBJ2-7; D gene unclear. V dropped 2 bases and J dropped 0 bases, with 12 bases sitting between them. The CDR3 length is 15 residues. Germline lookup yields CDR1 SGDLS and CDR2 YYNGEE. The CDR3 here is CASSVSPQSSYEQYF. CDR3 coding DNA: TGTGCCAGCAGCGTGAGCCCCCAGAGCTCCTACGAGCAGTACTTC.

The chain joins TRBV7-2 to TRBJ2-1; possible D gene TRBD1, 6 bases. V was pared by 2 bases and J by 4 bases, with 9 bases between. The CDR3 has 14 amino acids. Germline V CDR1 and CDR2: SGHTA, FQGNSA. DNA of the CDR3: TGTGCCAGCAGCTTAATTCAGGGGTACAATGAGCAGTTCTTC. Residues: CASSLIQGYNEQFF.

This clonotype was counted at least ten times. The chain employs TRBV5-1 and TRBJ1-5; 7 bases agree with TRBD1. CDR1 and CDR2 (germline): SGHRS, YFSETQ. The trim removed 2 bases at V and 4 bases at J, leaving 6 bases unmatched. CDR3 length: 15 residues. CDR3 nucleotides: TGCGCCAGCAGCTTTACCCCGGGACAGAATCAGCCCCAGCATTTT. This gives the protein CASSFTPGQNQPQHF.

This CDR3 reads CASSLRTTGTGELFF. Here the CDR3 DNA reads TGTGCCAGCAGTTTAAGGACGACCGGCACCGGGGAGCTGTTTTTT. V is TRBV27 and J is TRBJ2-2; the D is unclear. CDR1 and CDR2 from the germline V gene are MNHEY and SMNVEV (reference sequence). Trimming pared 2 bases from V and 4 bases from J, leaving 11 bases between. The CDR3 runs to 15 residues.

The chain employs TRBV7-9 and TRBJ2-1; 8 bases are a match to TRBD1. The V gene's germline CDR1 is SEHNR and CDR2 FQNEAQ (reference sequence). The J segment lost 4 bases and the V segment lost 5 bases, leaving 4 bases of the junction unmatched. The CDR3 extends over 14 amino acids. As DNA, the CDR3 is TGTGCCAGCAGCCAGGGGGCTGTATACAATGAGCAGTTCTTC. Protein product: CASSQGAVYNEQFF.

This clonotype was counted only a few times. The chain uses TRBV7-2 and TRBJ2-3; 9 bases are shared with TRBD2. The trim removed 4 bases at V and 4 bases at J, leaving 6 bases unmatched. The V gene's germline CDR1 is SGHTA and CDR2 FQGNSA. This CDR3 has 15 residues. The CDR3 region is CASSSRSGGSDTQYF. The CDR3 coding sequence is TGTGCCAGCAGCTCCCGTAGCGGGGGCTCAGATACGCAGTATTTT.

This clonotype was recorded many times. V gene TRBV7-9 combines with J gene TRBJ2-1; 8 bases are shared with TRBD2. The CDR3 length is 14 residues. The V and J ends lost 7 bases and 2 bases, in that order; junction bases with no gene match: 4. The germline gives CDR1 SEHNR, CDR2 FQNEAQ (reference sequence). Here the CDR3 reads CASIAGSPYNEQFF. Here the CDR3 DNA reads TGTGCCAGCATAGCGGGGTCCCCCTACAATGAGCAGTTCTTC.

The V gene is TRBV12-3 or TRBV12-4, the J gene TRBJ1-6; no clear D. V dropped 5 bases and J dropped 6 bases, with 14 bases sitting between them. The CDR3 contains 15 residues. This CDR3 reads CASSRRWEGNSPLHF. The CDR3 DNA is TGTGCCAGCAGTAGGAGGTGGGAGGGTAATTCACCCCTCCACTTT.

The chain's CDR3 is CASSPGGTGVYEQYF. For the CDR3, the DNA is TGTGCCAGCAGCCCCGGGGGGACAGGGGTTTACGAGCAGTACTTC. The chain couples TRBV28 to TRBJ2-7; 10 nucleotides match TRBD1. The CDR3 extends over 15 amino acids. Germline CDR1 is MDHEN and CDR2 is SYDVKM. V trimming: 6 bases; J trimming: 4 bases; junction bases outside the gene matches: 9. The variable domain in full, with the rest retrieved from reference TRBV28 and TRBJ2-7, is DVKVTQSSRYLVKRTGEKVFLECVQDMDHENMFWYRQDPGLGLRLIYFSYDVKMKEKGDIPEGYSVSREKKERFSLILESASTNQTSMYLCASSPGGTGVYEQYFGPGTRLTVT.

The chain is built from TRBV5-1 and TRBJ1-1, with 9 positions matching TRBD1. This CDR3 is built from 15 residues. Unmatched junction bases numbered 6, after V lost 2 bases and J lost 4 bases. Germline CDR1 reads SGHRS; CDR2 reads YFSETQ. The CDR3 region has the DNA TGCGCCAGCAGCTTAAGGACAGGGGCGGGCACTGAAGCTTTCTTT. Its translation: CASSLRTGAGTEAFF.